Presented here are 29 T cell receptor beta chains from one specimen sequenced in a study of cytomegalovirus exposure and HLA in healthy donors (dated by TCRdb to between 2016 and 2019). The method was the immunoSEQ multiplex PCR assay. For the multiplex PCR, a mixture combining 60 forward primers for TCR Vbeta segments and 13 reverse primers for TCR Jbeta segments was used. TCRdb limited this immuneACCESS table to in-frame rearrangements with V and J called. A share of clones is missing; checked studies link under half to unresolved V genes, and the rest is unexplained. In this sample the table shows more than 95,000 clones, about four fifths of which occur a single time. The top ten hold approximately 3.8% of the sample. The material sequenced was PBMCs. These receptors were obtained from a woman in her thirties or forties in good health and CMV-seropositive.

The CDR3 DNA follows: TGCGCCAGCAGCCTAACAGGGGGCCTTAGCACAGATACGCAGTATTTT. It encodes CASSLTGGLSTDTQYF. The chain has TRBV5-1 and TRBJ2-3; 9 nucleotides align to TRBD1. This CDR3 contains 16 residues. After removal of 4 bases from V and 0 bases from J, the junction contained 6 bases not matched to a gene. CDR1 SGHRS and CDR2 YFSETQ come from the germline V gene.

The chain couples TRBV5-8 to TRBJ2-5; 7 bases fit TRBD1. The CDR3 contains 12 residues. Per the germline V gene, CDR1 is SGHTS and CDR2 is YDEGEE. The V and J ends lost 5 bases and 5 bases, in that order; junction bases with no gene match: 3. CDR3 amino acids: CASRGGWETQYF. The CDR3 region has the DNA TGTGCCAGCAGAGGGGGCTGGGAGACCCAGTACTTC.

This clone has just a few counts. The CDR3 here is CASIPFYEQYF. The CDR3 nucleotides are TGCGCCAGCATTCCCTTCTACGAGCAGTACTTC. This chain uses TRBV10-1 with TRBJ2-7; D unresolved. The germline gives CDR1 WNHNN, CDR2 SYGVQD (reference sequence). The CDR3 length is 11 residues. Trimming took 7 bases from V and 3 from J, leaving 7 bases between them.

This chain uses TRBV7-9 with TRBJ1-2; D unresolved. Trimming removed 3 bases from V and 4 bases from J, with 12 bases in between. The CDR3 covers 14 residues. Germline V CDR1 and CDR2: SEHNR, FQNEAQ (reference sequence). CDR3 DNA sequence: TGTGCCAGCAGCTTTACCGGGTTGACCTATGGCTACACCTTC. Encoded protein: CASSFTGLTYGYTF.

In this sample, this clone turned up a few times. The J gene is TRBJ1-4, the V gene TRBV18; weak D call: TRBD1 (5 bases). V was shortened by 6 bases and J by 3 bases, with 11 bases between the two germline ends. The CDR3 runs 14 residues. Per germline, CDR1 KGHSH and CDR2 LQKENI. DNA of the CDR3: TGTGCCAGCTCCCAGACAGCCTCTAATGAAAAACTGTTTTTT. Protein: CASSQTASNEKLFF. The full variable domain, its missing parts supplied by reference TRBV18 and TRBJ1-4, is NAGVMQNPRHLVRRRGQEARLRCSPMKGHSHVYWYRQLPEEGLKFMVYLQKENIIDESGMPKERFSAEFPKEGPSILRIQQVVRGDSAAYFCASSQTASNEKLFFGSGTQLSVL.

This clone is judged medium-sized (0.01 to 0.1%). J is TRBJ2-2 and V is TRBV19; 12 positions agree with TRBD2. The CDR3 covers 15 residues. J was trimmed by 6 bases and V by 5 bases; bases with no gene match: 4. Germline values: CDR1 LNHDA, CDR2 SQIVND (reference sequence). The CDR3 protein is CASSLTSGSAGELFF. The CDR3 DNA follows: TGTGCCAGTAGTCTGACTAGCGGGAGTGCCGGGGAGCTGTTTTTT.

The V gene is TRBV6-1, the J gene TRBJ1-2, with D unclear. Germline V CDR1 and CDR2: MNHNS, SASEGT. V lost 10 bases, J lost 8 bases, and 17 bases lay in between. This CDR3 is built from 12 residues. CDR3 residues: CATARNHGGYTF. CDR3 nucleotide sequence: TGTGCCACCGCCCGGAACCACGGGGGCTACACCTTC.

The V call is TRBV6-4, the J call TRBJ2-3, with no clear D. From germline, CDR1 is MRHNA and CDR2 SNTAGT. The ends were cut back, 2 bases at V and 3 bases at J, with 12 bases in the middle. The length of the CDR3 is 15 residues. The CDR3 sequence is CASSDRLDKTDTQYF. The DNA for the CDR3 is TGTGCCAGCAGTGACCGTCTAGATAAAACAGATACGCAGTATTTT.

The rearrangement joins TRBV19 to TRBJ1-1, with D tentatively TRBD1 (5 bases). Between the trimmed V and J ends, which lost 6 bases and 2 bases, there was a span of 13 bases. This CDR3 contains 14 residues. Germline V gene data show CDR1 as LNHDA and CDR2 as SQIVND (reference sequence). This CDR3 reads CASSFQGLNTEAFF. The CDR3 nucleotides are TGTGCCAGTAGCTTCCAGGGTTTAAACACTGAAGCTTTCTTT.

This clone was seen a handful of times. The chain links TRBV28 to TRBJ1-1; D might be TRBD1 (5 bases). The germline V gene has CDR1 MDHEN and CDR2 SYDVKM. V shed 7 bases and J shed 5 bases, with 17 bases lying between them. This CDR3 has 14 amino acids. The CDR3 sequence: CASTLGGIRTEAFF. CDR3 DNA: TGTGCCAGCACCCTTGGGGGGATACGAACTGAAGCTTTCTTT.

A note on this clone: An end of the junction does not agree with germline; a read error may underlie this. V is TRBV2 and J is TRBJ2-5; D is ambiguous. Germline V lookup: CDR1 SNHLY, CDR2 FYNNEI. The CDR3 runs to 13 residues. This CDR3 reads CASIVVTQEPQYF. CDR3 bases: TGTGCCAGCATCGTGGTTACTCAAGAGCCCCAGTACTTC. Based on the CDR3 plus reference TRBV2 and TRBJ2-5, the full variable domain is EPEVTQTPSHQVTQMGQEVILRCVPISNHLYFYWYRQILGQKVEFLVSFYNNEISEKSEIFDDQFSVERPDGSNFTLKIRSTKLEDSAMYFCASIVVTQEPQYFGPGTRLLVL.

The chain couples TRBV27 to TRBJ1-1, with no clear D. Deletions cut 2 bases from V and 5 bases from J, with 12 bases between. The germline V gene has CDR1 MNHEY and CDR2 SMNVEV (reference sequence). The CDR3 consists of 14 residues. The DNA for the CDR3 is TGTGCCAGCAGTTTAGGGAGGTCGCAGACTGAAGCTTTCTTT. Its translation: CASSLGRSQTEAFF.

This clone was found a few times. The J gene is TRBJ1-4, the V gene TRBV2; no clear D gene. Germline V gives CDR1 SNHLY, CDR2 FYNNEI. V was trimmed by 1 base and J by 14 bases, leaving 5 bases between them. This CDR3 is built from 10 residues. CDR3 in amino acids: CASSEVELFF. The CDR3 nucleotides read TGTGCCAGCAGTGAAGTTGAGCTGTTTTTT.

CDR3 region: CASRAGPNEKLFF. CDR3 nucleotides: TGTGCCAGCAGGGCGGGGCCTAATGAAAAACTGTTTTTT. V is TRBV7-6 and J is TRBJ1-4; TRBD1 is a possible D gene (5 bases). Trimming pared 6 bases from V and 3 bases from J, leaving 8 bases between. Germline V gene lookup returns CDR1 SGHVS and CDR2 FNYEAQ. The CDR3 extends over 13 amino acids.

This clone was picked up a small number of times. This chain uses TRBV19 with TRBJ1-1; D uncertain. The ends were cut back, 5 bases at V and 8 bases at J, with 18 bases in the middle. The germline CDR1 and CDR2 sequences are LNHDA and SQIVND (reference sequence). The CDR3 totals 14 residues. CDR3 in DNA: TGTGCCAGTAGTTCTAGCCCGGGTCCTAGAGAAGCTTTCTTT. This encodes CASSSSPGPREAFF.

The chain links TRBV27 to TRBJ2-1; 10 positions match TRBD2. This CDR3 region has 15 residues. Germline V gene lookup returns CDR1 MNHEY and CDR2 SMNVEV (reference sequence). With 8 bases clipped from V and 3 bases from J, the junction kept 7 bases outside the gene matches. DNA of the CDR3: TGTGCCAGCGCACCTCTAGCGGGAGTCTACAATGAGCAGTTCTTC. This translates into CASAPLAGVYNEQFF.

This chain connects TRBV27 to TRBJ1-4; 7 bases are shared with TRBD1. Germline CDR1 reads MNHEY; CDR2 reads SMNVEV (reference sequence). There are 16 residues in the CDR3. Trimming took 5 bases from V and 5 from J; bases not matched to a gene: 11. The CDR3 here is CASSIIGTDENEKLFF. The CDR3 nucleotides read TGTGCCAGCAGTATAATTGGGACAGACGAAAATGAAAAACTGTTTTTT.

CDR3 loop: CASSFDLGDTEAFF. CDR3 DNA sequence: TGTGCCAGCAGTTTCGACCTCGGGGACACTGAAGCTTTCTTT. V usage is TRBV28 and J usage is TRBJ1-1; D gene unclear. The CDR3 length is 14 residues. From germline, CDR1 is MDHEN and CDR2 SYDVKM. V was cut by 3 bases and J by 3 bases, with 11 bases left in between.

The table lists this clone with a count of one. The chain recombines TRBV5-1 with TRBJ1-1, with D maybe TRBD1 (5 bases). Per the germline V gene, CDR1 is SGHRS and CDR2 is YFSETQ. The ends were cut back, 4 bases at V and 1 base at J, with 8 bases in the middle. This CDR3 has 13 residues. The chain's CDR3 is CASSLTENTEAFF. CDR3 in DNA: TGCGCCAGCAGCCTGACAGAGAACACTGAAGCTTTCTTT. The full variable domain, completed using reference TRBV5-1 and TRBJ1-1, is KAGVTQTPRYLIKTRGQQVTLSCSPISGHRSVSWYQQTPGQGLQFLFEYFSETQRNKGNFPGRFSGRQFSNSRSEMNVSTLELGDSALYLCASSLTENTEAFFGQGTRLTVV.

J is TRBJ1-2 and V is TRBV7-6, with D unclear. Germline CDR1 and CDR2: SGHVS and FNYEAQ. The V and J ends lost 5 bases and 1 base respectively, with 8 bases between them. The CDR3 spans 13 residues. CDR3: CASSPSDNYGYTF. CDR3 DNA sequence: TGTGCCAGCAGCCCTAGCGATAACTATGGCTACACCTTC.

The CDR3 region has the DNA TGTGCCAGCAGCCAAAGCGGGACAGGGTGGTCAGATACGCAGTATTTT. Protein sequence: CASSQSGTGWSDTQYF. The chain is built from TRBV27 and TRBJ2-3; 9 bases are a match to TRBD1. Germline CDR1 and CDR2: MNHEY and SMNVEV (reference sequence). The CDR3 spans 16 residues. The V and J ends lost 6 bases and 4 bases, in that order; junction bases with no gene match: 11.

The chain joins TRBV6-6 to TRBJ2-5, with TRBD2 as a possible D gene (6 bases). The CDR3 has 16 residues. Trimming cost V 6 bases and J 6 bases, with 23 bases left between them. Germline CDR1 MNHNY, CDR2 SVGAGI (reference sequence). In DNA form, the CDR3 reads TGTGCCAGCAGAACCCCGGGACTCCTCTCGGAAAAGACCCAGTACTTC. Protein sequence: CASRTPGLLSEKTQYF.

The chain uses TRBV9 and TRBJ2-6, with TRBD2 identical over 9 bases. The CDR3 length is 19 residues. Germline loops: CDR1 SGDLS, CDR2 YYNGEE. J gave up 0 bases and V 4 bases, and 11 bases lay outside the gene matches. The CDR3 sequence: CASSFSTSGESSGANVLTF. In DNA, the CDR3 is TGTGCCAGCAGCTTCTCGACTAGCGGAGAGAGCTCTGGGGCCAACGTCCTGACTTTC.

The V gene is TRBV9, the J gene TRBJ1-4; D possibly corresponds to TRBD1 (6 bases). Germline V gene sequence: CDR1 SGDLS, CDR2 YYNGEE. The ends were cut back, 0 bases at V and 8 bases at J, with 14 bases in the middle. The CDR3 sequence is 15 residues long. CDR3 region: CASSVGLTDREKLFF. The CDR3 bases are TGTGCCAGCAGCGTAGGGTTGACAGACAGGGAAAAACTGTTTTTT.

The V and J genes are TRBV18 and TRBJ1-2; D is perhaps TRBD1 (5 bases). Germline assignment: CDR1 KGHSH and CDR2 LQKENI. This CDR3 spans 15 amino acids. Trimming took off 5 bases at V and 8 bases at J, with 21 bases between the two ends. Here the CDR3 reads CASSEQDAGIGGYTF. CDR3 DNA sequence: TGTGCCAGCTCAGAACAAGATGCAGGGATCGGGGGCTACACCTTC.

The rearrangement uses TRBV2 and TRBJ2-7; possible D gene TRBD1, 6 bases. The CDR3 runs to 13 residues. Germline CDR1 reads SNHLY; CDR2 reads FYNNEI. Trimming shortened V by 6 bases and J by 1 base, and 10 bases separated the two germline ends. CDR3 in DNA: TGTGCCAGCAGGAGAACAGGGTCCTACGAGCAGTACTTC. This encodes CASRRTGSYEQYF.

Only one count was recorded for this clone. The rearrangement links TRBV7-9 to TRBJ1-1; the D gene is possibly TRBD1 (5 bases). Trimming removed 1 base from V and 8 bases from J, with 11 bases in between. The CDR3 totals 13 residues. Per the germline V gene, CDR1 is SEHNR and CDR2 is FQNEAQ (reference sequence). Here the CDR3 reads CASSLETGVEAFF. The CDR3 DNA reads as TGTGCCAGCAGCTTAGAAACAGGAGTCGAAGCTTTCTTT.

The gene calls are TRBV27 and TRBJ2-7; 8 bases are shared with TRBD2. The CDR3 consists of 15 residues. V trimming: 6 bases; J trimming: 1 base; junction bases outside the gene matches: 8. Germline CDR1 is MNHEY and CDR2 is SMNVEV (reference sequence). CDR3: CASSRGTSSSYEQYF. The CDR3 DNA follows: TGTGCCAGCAGCCGTGGGACTAGTTCTTCCTACGAGCAGTACTTC.

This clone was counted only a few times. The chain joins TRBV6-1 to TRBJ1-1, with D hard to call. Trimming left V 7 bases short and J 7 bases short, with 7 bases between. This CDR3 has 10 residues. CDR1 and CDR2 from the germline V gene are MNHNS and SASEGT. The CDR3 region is CASIQFEAFF. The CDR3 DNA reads TGTGCCAGCATCCAGTTTGAAGCTTTCTTT.